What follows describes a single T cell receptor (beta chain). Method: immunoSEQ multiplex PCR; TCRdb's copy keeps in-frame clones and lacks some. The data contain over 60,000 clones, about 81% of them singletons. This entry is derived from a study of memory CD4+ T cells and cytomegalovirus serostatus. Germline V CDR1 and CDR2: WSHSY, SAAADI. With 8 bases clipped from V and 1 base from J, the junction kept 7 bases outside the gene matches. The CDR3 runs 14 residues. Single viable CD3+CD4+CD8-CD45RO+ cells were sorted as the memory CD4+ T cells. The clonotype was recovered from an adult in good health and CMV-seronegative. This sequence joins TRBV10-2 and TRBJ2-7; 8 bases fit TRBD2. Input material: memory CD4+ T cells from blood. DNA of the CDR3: TGCGCCAGCGGGGGGACTAGGGGTTCCTACGAGCAGTACTTC. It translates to CASGGTRGSYEQYF.